Below are 15 T cell receptor beta chains sequenced from a single sample in a study of early stage breast cancer tumors. Assay: immunoSEQ multiplex PCR; the TCRdb copy retains only in-frame clones and omits some. This sample has roughly 56,000 clones, with roughly 80% found just once. The sequenced sample was blood. The receptors were sampled from a person younger than 45 with breast cancer.

A single count supports this clone. In nucleotides, the CDR3 is TGTGCCAGCTCACGACGACAGTGGGGGACGACTAATGAAAAACTGTTTTTT. This codes for CASSRRQWGTTNEKLFF. The chain carries TRBV18 and TRBJ1-4; tentative D call: TRBD1 (5 bases). Germline V gene data show CDR1 as KGHSH and CDR2 as LQKENI. Trimming cost V 4 bases and J 2 bases, with 17 bases left between them. This CDR3 is built from 17 residues.

This chain links TRBV29-1 with TRBJ2-7; no clear D gene. Germline V gene data show CDR1 as SQVTM and CDR2 as ANQGSEA. The CDR3 runs to 13 residues. Deletions cut 7 bases from V and 4 bases from J, with 17 bases between. The CDR3 coding sequence is TGCAGCGCCCAAATGACGGCTGGGTACGAGCAGTACTTC. Its protein product is CSAQMTAGYEQYF.

This clone was picked up one time. The chain recombines TRBV11-2 with TRBJ2-1; D may be TRBD2 (6 bases). V lost 0 bases to trimming and J lost 3 bases, with 12 bases between them. The CDR3 is 16 residues long. Germline assignment: CDR1 SGHAT and CDR2 FQNNGV. The CDR3 sequence: CASSLDLVAVYNEQFF. Written as DNA, the CDR3 is TGTGCCAGCAGCTTAGATCTGGTAGCGGTCTACAATGAGCAGTTCTTC. The full variable domain, completed using reference TRBV11-2 and TRBJ2-1, is EAGVAQSPRYKIIEKRQSVAFWCNPISGHATLYWYQQILGQGPKLLIQFQNNGVVDDSQLPKDRFSAERLKGVDSTLKIQPAKLEDSAVYLCASSLDLVAVYNEQFFGPGTRLTVL.

This clone was observed a single time. The chain uses TRBV9 and TRBJ2-7; TRBD1 aligns across 12 bases. With V trimmed by 0 bases and J by 4 bases, 2 bases remained unmatched. Germline assignment: CDR1 SGDLS and CDR2 YYNGEE. CDR3 length: 15 amino acids. The chain's CDR3 is CASSVGDRGLYEQYF. For the CDR3, the DNA is TGTGCCAGCAGCGTAGGGGACAGGGGGCTTTACGAGCAGTACTTC.

The chain recombines TRBV10-1 with TRBJ1-1; tentatively, D is TRBD1 (5 bases). Germline V gene sequence: CDR1 WNHNN, CDR2 SYGVQD (reference sequence). The V and J ends lost 5 bases and 4 bases respectively, with 14 bases between them. The CDR3 loop spans 14 amino acids. The CDR3, as DNA: TGCGCCAGCAGTCATCAGGGAGGCAGCACTGAAGCTTTCTTT. This sequence encodes CASSHQGGSTEAFF.

CDR3 residues: CASSLGLATNEQFF. The CDR3 bases are TGCGCCAGCAGCTTGGGTCTAGCGACCAATGAGCAGTTCTTC. This chain joins TRBV5-1 and TRBJ2-1, with a tentative D call TRBD2 (6 bases). The length of the CDR3 is 14 residues. Germline V lookup: CDR1 SGHRS, CDR2 YFSETQ. V gave up 0 bases and J gave up 6 bases, with 10 bases separating them.

The CDR3 spells CASSLKLAGLYNEQFF. The CDR3 DNA sequence: TGTGCCAGCAGCTTGAAGTTAGCGGGGCTCTACAATGAGCAGTTCTTC. The chain employs TRBV5-6 and TRBJ2-1; 8 nucleotides line up with TRBD2. After removal of 1 base from V and 3 bases from J, the junction contained 6 bases not matched to a gene. The CDR3 length is 16 residues. CDR1 is SGHDT and CDR2 is YYEEEE in the germline V gene.

The DNA for the CDR3 is TGTGCCAGCAGTGAGGGACTAGCGGGAGTCCATACGCAGTATTTT. This encodes CASSEGLAGVHTQYF. The chain joins TRBV2 to TRBJ2-3; the match to TRBD2 covers 14 bases. The CDR3 contains 15 residues. In germline, CDR1 is SNHLY, CDR2 FYNNEI. The ends lost 3 bases at V and 7 bases at J; junction bases unmatched: 3.

This clone was observed once. The V call is TRBV2, the J call TRBJ2-1; D unresolved. The CDR3 has 11 residues. Germline V gene lookup returns CDR1 SNHLY and CDR2 FYNNEI. Between the trimmed V and J ends, which lost 5 bases and 8 bases, there was a span of 7 bases. The CDR3 sequence: CASSWNYEQFF. The CDR3, as DNA: TGTGCCAGCAGTTGGAACTATGAGCAGTTCTTC.

This rearrangement joins TRBV7-3 to TRBJ2-1; 14 nucleotides align to TRBD2. The germline V gene encodes CDR1 SGHTA and CDR2 FQGTGA. J lost 2 bases, V lost 5 bases, and 5 bases had no gene match. The CDR3 length is 17 residues. CDR3 sequence: CASSMTSGRAPYNEQFF. As DNA, the CDR3 is TGTGCCAGCAGCATGACTAGCGGGAGGGCCCCCTACAATGAGCAGTTCTTC.

Written as DNA, the CDR3 is TGTGCCAGCAGCCCCACAGGGGGAGGGGATACGCAGTATTTT. It is translated as CASSPTGGGDTQYF. This chain joins TRBV7-2 and TRBJ2-3; weak D call: TRBD1 (8 bases). This CDR3 is 14 amino acids long. V lost 5 bases and J 6 bases, leaving 15 bases between the germline ends. CDR1 is SGHTA and CDR2 is FQGNSA in the germline V gene.

This chain connects TRBV10-3 to TRBJ2-1; 9 nucleotides match TRBD2. J gave up 9 bases and V 0 bases, and 6 bases lay outside the gene matches. This CDR3 contains 15 residues. CDR1 and CDR2 from the germline V gene are ENHRY and SYGVKD. The CDR3 loop reads CAISESSGSLVEQFF. The CDR3 coding sequence is TGTGCCATCAGTGAGTCTAGCGGGAGTCTTGTTGAGCAGTTCTTC.

The sample holds a few counts of this clone. The chain links TRBV7-9 to TRBJ1-6; D uncertain. The V end lost 4 bases, the J end lost 9 bases, and 10 bases lay between the germline ends. The CDR3 contains 13 residues. Per the germline V gene, CDR1 is SEHNR and CDR2 is FQNEAQ (reference sequence). DNA of the CDR3: TGTGCCAGCAGCTCGGGGTCAGTTTCACCCCTCCACTTT. It encodes CASSSGSVSPLHF.

The chain employs TRBV27 and TRBJ2-7; tentatively, D is TRBD1 (5 bases). Trimming cost V 0 bases and J 7 bases, with 13 bases left between them. Germline CDR1 MNHEY, CDR2 SMNVEV (reference sequence). The CDR3 contains 14 residues. The CDR3 loop is CASSLSRVVEEQYF. Here the CDR3 DNA reads TGTGCCAGCAGTTTATCCAGGGTGGTAGAGGAGCAGTACTTC.

This chain uses TRBV7-2 with TRBJ1-3; D remains ambiguous. Trimming took off 5 bases at V and 0 bases at J, with 8 bases between the two ends. There are 14 residues in the CDR3. Looked up from germline, CDR1 is SGHTA and CDR2 is FQGNSA. The CDR3 region is CASSPTLSGNTIYF. DNA for the CDR3: TGTGCCAGCAGCCCTACGCTCTCTGGAAACACCATATATTTT. Based on the CDR3 plus reference TRBV7-2 and TRBJ1-3, the full variable domain is GAGVSQSPSNKVTEKGKDVELRCDPISGHTALYWYRQSLGQGLEFLIYFQGNSAPDKSGLPSDRFSAERTGGSVSTLTIQRTQQEDSAVYLCASSPTLSGNTIYFGEGSWLTVV.